This is a list of T cell receptor beta chains from one sample in a study of shared clonotypes between healthy human individuals. The method was immunoSEQ multiplex PCR; TCRdb's version includes in-frame clones alone and lacks a portion of them. This table holds 2,500,000 or so clones, about 90% found once. The sequenced sample was naive CD4+ T cells from PBMCs. All receptors come from a young man in good health. Some clones in this sample may be carry-over from other donors' samples. CDR3s include the opening cysteine and the closing phenylalanine or tryptophan. A D gene is named only where the DNA matches it firmly. Rows give clone size only sometimes, using once, few, many, or a class for an expanded clone.

CDR3 | DNA | J | size | V | D | length
CASSLGGGINQPQHF | TGTGCCAGCAGCTTAGGAGGGGGTATAAATCAGCCCCAGCATTTT | TRBJ1-5 | NA | TRBV7-2 | NA | 15
CASSHSGPDTQYF | TGCGCCAGCAGCCACTCGGGGCCAGATACGCAGTATTTT | TRBJ2-3 | NA | TRBV5-1 | NA | 13
CASSSAGRRKRRSYNEQFF | TGTGCCAGCAGCTCTGCTGGCAGGAGGAAACGTCGCTCCTACAATGAGCAGTTCTTC | TRBJ2-1 | NA | TRBV5-6 | NA | 19
CASSHQDTYNEQFF | TGTGCCAGCAGCCACCAGGACACCTACAATGAGCAGTTCTTC | TRBJ2-1 | once | TRBV7-2 | NA | 14
CASSLPRTSGPQRVSSYNEQFF | TGCGCCAGCAGCTTGCCCAGGACTAGCGGACCTCAACGAGTGAGCTCCTACAATGAGCAGTTCTTC | TRBJ2-1 | NA | TRBV5-1 | TRBD2 | 22
CASSSLGRDNEQFF | TGTGCCAGCAGCTCCCTAGGTAGGGACAATGAGCAGTTCTTC | TRBJ2-1 | NA | TRBV11-3 | NA | 14
CASSLANNEQFF | TGCGCCAGCAGCTTGGCTAACAATGAGCAGTTCTTC | TRBJ2-1 | NA | TRBV5-1 | NA | 12
CASSEGTSGGSTDTQYF | TGCGCCAGCAGCGAAGGGACTAGCGGGGGGAGCACAGATACGCAGTATTTT | TRBJ2-3 | NA | TRBV5-1 | TRBD2 | 17
CASSFVLNEQYF | TGTGCCAGCAGCTTTGTACTGAACGAGCAGTACTTC | TRBJ2-7 | NA | TRBV7-6 | NA | 12
CASSLGQGIRELFF | TGTGCCAGCAGCTTGGGACAGGGTATTCGGGAGCTGTTTTTT | TRBJ2-2 | NA | TRBV7-2 | TRBD1 | 14
CSVDRGGDEQYF | TGCAGCGTTGACCGGGGCGGGGACGAGCAGTACTTC | TRBJ2-7 | once | TRBV29-1 | NA | 12
CASSIRSGQGTYEQYF | TGTGCCAGTAGTATAAGGAGCGGACAGGGGACATACGAGCAGTACTTC | TRBJ2-7 | NA | TRBV19 | TRBD1 | 16
CASARTPLRRGTATNTGELFF | TGTGCCAGCGCCCGAACGCCCTTAAGACGGGGGACAGCCACGAACACCGGGGAGCTGTTTTTT | TRBJ2-2 | once | TRBV27 | NA | 21
CASSLRGYNEQFF | TGCGCCAGCAGCTTGCGAGGGTACAATGAGCAGTTCTTC | TRBJ2-1 | NA | TRBV5-1 | NA | 13
CASSLQGARKEKLFF | TGTGCCAGCAGCCTACAGGGGGCGCGGAAGGAAAAACTGTTTTTT | TRBJ1-4 | NA | TRBV28 | TRBD1 | 15
CASSVEGISGEKLFF | TGTGCCAGCAGCGTAGAAGGGATTAGTGGCGAAAAACTGTTTTTT | TRBJ1-4 | NA | TRBV9 | NA | 15
CASSSLQYQETQYF | TGTGCCAGCAGCTCCTTGCAGTACCAAGAGACTCAGTACTTC | TRBJ2-5 | NA | TRBV11-2 | NA | 14
CASRQTTGLGPYGYTF | TGCGCCAGCAGACAGACGACAGGGTTGGGACCCTATGGCTACACCTTC | TRBJ1-2 | NA | TRBV5-1 | TRBD1 | 16
CASDLGQGTYNEQFF | TGTGCCAGCGATCTGGGACAGGGGACCTACAATGAGCAGTTCTTC | TRBJ2-1 | NA | TRBV7-2 | TRBD1 | 15
CASSNGLADSSYNEQFF | TGTGCCAGCAGTAATGGACTAGCGGACTCCTCCTACAATGAGCAGTTCTTC | TRBJ2-1 | NA | TRBV5-4 | TRBD2 | 17
CASSSRLGGVQPQHF | TGTGCCAGCAGTTCCCGGCTTGGGGGGGTTCAGCCCCAGCATTTT | TRBJ1-5 | NA | TRBV6-1 | NA | 15
CASSQSGRNTEAFF | TGTGCCAGTAGCCAAAGCGGGAGGAACACTGAAGCTTTCTTT | TRBJ1-1 | NA | TRBV19 | NA | 14
CASGTGQLNEKLFF | TGTGCCAGTGGTACGGGACAGCTTAATGAAAAACTGTTTTTT | TRBJ1-4 | NA | TRBV19 | TRBD1 | 14
CASREQGADIQYF | TGTGCCAGCAGGGAACAGGGGGCGGACATTCAGTACTTC | TRBJ2-4 | NA | TRBV28 | TRBD1 | 13
CASRGPGTGNTEAFF | TGCGCCAGCAGGGGCCCCGGGACAGGGAACACTGAAGCTTTCTTT | TRBJ1-1 | few | TRBV10-2 | TRBD1 | 15
CASTRTSGRDLEQYF | TGTGCCAGCACGAGGACTAGCGGGAGAGATCTTGAGCAGTACTTC | TRBJ2-7 | NA | TRBV6-1 | TRBD2 | 15
CASSGGGLAATDTQYF | TGCGCCAGCAGCGGGGGTGGACTAGCGGCCACAGATACGCAGTATTTT | TRBJ2-3 | NA | TRBV4-1 | TRBD2 | 16
CASRLTGAASYEQYF | TGTGCCAGTAGGCTTACAGGGGCCGCCTCCTACGAGCAGTACTTC | TRBJ2-7 | NA | TRBV19 | TRBD1 | 15
CASSPLGGQATNEKLFF | TGTGCCAGCAGCCCGCTCGGGGGGCAAGCAACTAATGAAAAACTGTTTTTT | TRBJ1-4 | NA | TRBV7-2 | NA | 17